Following are 9 T cell receptor beta chains from one sample sequenced in a study of shared clonotypes between healthy human individuals. Libraries were prepared by immunoSEQ multiplex PCR; TCRdb keeps only in-frame clonotypes and omits some of them. Here the sample spans hundreds of thousands of clones, about three quarters being singletons. The sequencing input was memory CD4+ T cells sorted from blood. Described subset: CD45RA-negative fraction. The receptors were gathered from a woman aged 25-40 years in good health.

The chain combines TRBV7-2 with TRBJ2-2; TRBD2 matches 10 bases. J gave up 4 bases and V 2 bases, and 13 bases lay outside the gene matches. Germline V lookup: CDR1 SGHTA, CDR2 FQGNSA. This CDR3 contains 19 residues. CDR3 nucleotides: TGTGCCAGCAGCTTACGGCCCGCTAGCGGGAGCGAGGGCACCGGGGAGCTGTTTTTT. Amino acid sequence: CASSLRPASGSEGTGELFF. Full variable domain (rest looked up from reference TRBV7-2 and TRBJ2-2): GAGVSQSPSNKVTEKGKDVELRCDPISGHTALYWYRQSLGQGLEFLIYFQGNSAPDKSGLPSDRFSAERTGGSVSTLTIQRTQQEDSAVYLCASSLRPASGSEGTGELFFGEGSRLTVL.

The V gene is TRBV11-3, the J gene TRBJ2-7, with a weak D call TRBD1 (5 bases). Germline values: CDR1 SGHNT, CDR2 YENEEA. The length of the CDR3 is 13 residues. V shed 5 bases and J shed 6 bases, with 14 bases lying between them. The CDR3 here is CASSQGKVSEQYF. CDR3 DNA: TGTGCCAGCAGCCAGGGTAAAGTTTCCGAGCAGTACTTC.

This clone has just a few counts. The chain combines TRBV28 with TRBJ1-4; TRBD1 is a possible D gene (6 bases). The CDR3 extends over 15 amino acids. Between the trimmed V and J ends, which lost 5 bases and 7 bases, there was a span of 17 bases. Looked up from germline, CDR1 is MDHEN and CDR2 is SYDVKM. The CDR3 loop is CASSDTGSSAEKLFF. The CDR3 DNA follows: TGTGCCAGCAGTGATACAGGGTCGTCAGCTGAAAAACTGTTTTTT.

Only one count was recorded for this clone. The chain recombines TRBV5-1 with TRBJ2-5, with TRBD1 matching over 9 bases. Germline-derived CDR1 and CDR2 are SGHRS and YFSETQ. The CDR3 covers 16 residues. The V gene end was trimmed by 3 bases and the J gene end by 5 bases; junction bases not matched to a gene: 11. The CDR3 sequence: CASSSTGQGRRETQYF. CDR3 nucleotides: TGCGCCAGCAGCTCAACGGGACAGGGCCGGCGGGAGACCCAGTACTTC.

The J gene is TRBJ1-1, the V gene TRBV28, with TRBD1 as a possible D gene (5 bases). The CDR3 contains 13 residues. Germline V CDR1 and CDR2: MDHEN, SYDVKM. V was pared by 7 bases and J by 4 bases, with 13 bases between. CDR3 loop: CASTWGEVTEAFF. In DNA, the CDR3 is TGTGCCAGCACTTGGGGCGAGGTCACTGAAGCTTTCTTT.

V is TRBV5-1 and J is TRBJ1-2; 7 positions match TRBD1. V was clipped by 0 bases and J by 5 bases; unmatched bases: 13. This CDR3 contains 17 residues. The V gene's germline CDR1 is SGHRS and CDR2 YFSETQ. The CDR3 nucleotides are TGCGCCAGCAGCTTGGGGACAGGCCAGCCCCAGGATTATGGCTACACCTTC. Encoded protein: CASSLGTGQPQDYGYTF.

The gene calls are TRBV7-8 and TRBJ2-1; perhaps TRBD2 as D (5 bases). V was cut by 3 bases and J by 4 bases, with 10 bases left in between. The CDR3 totals 14 residues. Germline values: CDR1 SGHVS, CDR2 FQNEAQ. The CDR3 DNA follows: TGTGCCAGCAGCTTGCGTCCGGGATACAATGAGCAGTTCTTC. This sequence encodes CASSLRPGYNEQFF.

The rearrangement links TRBV19 to TRBJ2-7, with TRBD1 matching 9 bases. V trimming: 3 bases; J trimming: 2 bases; junction bases outside the gene matches: 5. The CDR3 loop spans 15 amino acids. Germline CDR1 is LNHDA and CDR2 is SQIVND (reference sequence). CDR3 coding DNA: TGTGCCAGTAGTATGAGGGGACAGGGAGCCTACGAGCAGTACTTC. Translation: CASSMRGQGAYEQYF.

The rearrangement uses TRBV7-8 and TRBJ1-4, with a weak D call TRBD1 (6 bases). Germline values: CDR1 SGHVS, CDR2 FQNEAQ. This CDR3 is 13 amino acids long. Deletions cut 5 bases from V and 11 bases from J, with 15 bases between. The DNA for the CDR3 is TGTGCCAGCAGCCCGCGGTTAGGGGGGAAACTGTTTTTT. It translates to CASSPRLGGKLFF.